A selection of T cell receptor beta chains follows, all from one sample in a study of T-cell memory formation after mild COVID-19. TCRdb itself ran the 5' RACE reads through MiXCR, one entry per CDR3 protein. The sample includes 120,000 to 150,000 distinct CDR3 sequences, about 19% of them seen just once. The sequenced sample was PBMCs or a T cell subset sorted from them (not recorded which). These receptors all stem from an adult woman who had mild COVID-19 (a few samples of this study predate the infection). Cell type and time point are not known. Each CDR3 is given with its conserved first and last residue. The D gene is left open where the match is weak. The size entry is marked missing in some rows and otherwise reads once, few, many or a size class.

clone_size | j_call | v_call | d_call | cdr3_aa | cdr3_nt
NA | TRBJ1-1 | TRBV12-3/TRBV12-4 | NA | CASSRTHGNTEAFF | TGTGCCAGCAGTCGAACGCACGGTAACACTGAAGCTTTCTTT
few | TRBJ2-7 | TRBV6-2/TRBV6-3 | NA | CASSYFGRVEAYEQYF | TGTGCCAGCAGTTACTTTGGTAGGGTGGAAGCCTACGAGCAGTACTTC
few | TRBJ2-7 | TRBV12-3/TRBV12-4 | TRBD1 | CASRRTGGYEQYF | TGTGCCAGCCGGCGGACAGGGGGATACGAGCAGTACTTC
NA | TRBJ1-6 | TRBV2 | NA | CASSERSGRVSSYNSPLHF | TGTGCCAGCAGTGAAAGGAGTGGGAGGGTTAGCTCCTATAATTCACCCCTCCACTTT
few | TRBJ2-3 | TRBV6-5 | NA | CASRSRHDSDTQYF | TGTGCCAGCAGATCCCGACATGACTCAGATACGCAGTATTTT
few | TRBJ2-5 | TRBV6-5 | TRBD1 | CASTRGQGSRETQYF | TGTGCCAGCACCCGAGGACAGGGATCACGAGAGACCCAGTACTTC
NA | TRBJ2-4 | TRBV15 | NA | CATSMLRDKNIQYF | TGTGCCACCAGCATGCTCCGTGACAAAAACATTCAGTACTTC
NA | TRBJ1-2 | TRBV5-1 | TRBD1 | CASSLDAGGYGYTF | TGCGCCAGCAGCTTGGATGCAGGGGGCTATGGCTACACCTTC
few | TRBJ1-1 | TRBV11-2 | TRBD1 | CASSLGYRGENTEAFF | TGTGCCAGCAGCTTAGGTTACAGGGGAGAGAACACTGAAGCTTTCTTT
few | TRBJ1-1 | TRBV12-3/TRBV12-4 | NA | CASSLTQLNTEAFF | TGTGCCAGCAGTTTAACACAGTTGAACACTGAAGCTTTCTTT
NA | TRBJ1-4 | TRBV20-1 | NA | CSAGAQSDEKLFF | TGCAGTGCTGGGGCGCAGTCAGACGAAAAACTGTTTTTT
few | TRBJ2-3 | TRBV5-1 | TRBD1 | CASSGTTGNTDTQYF | TGCGCCAGCAGCGGGACGACAGGGAACACAGATACGCAGTATTTT
NA | TRBJ1-2 | TRBV7-3 | NA | CASSLIVGGGYTF | TGTGCCAGCAGCTTAATTGTGGGGGGCGGCTACACCTTC
NA | TRBJ2-7 | TRBV5-1 | NA | CASSQRGSYEQYF | TGCGCCAGCAGCCAAAGGGGCAGCTACGAGCAGTACTTC
NA | TRBJ1-1 | TRBV7-2 | NA | CASSLLGSTEAFF | TGTGCCAGCAGCTTGTTGGGGTCAACTGAAGCTTTCTTT
NA | TRBJ2-7 | TRBV12-3/TRBV12-4 | NA | CASSFIAYEQYF | TGTGCCAGCAGTTTTATTGCCTACGAGCAGTACTTC
NA | TRBJ2-7 | TRBV5-1 | NA | CASSLGTQPASYEQYF | TGCGCCAGCAGCTTGGGGACCCAACCCGCCTCCTACGAGCAGTACTTC
NA | TRBJ2-7 | TRBV30 | TRBD1 | CAWTGGPYEQYF | TGTGCCTGGACAGGGGGCCCCTACGAGCAGTACTTC
NA | TRBJ2-7 | TRBV25-1 | NA | CASSETTHIKGSYEQYF | TGTGCCAGCAGTGAAACCACCCACATCAAGGGGTCCTACGAGCAGTACTTC
NA | TRBJ1-1 | TRBV4-2 | NA | CASSQDPGIGTEAFF | TGTGCCAGCAGCCAAGATCCAGGTATTGGGACTGAAGCTTTCTTT
NA | TRBJ2-1 | TRBV7-2 | NA | CASASGHANNEQFF | TGTGCCAGCGCAAGCGGCCACGCGAACAATGAGCAGTTCTTC
many | TRBJ2-7 | TRBV6-5 | NA | CASSYATHTYEQYF | TGTGCCAGCAGTTACGCGACTCATACCTACGAGCAGTACTTC
NA | TRBJ2-5 | TRBV7-8 | NA | CASSLAFAGAQETQYF | TGTGCCAGCAGCTTAGCGTTCGCAGGAGCGCAAGAGACCCAGTACTTC
NA | TRBJ2-1 | TRBV12-3/TRBV12-4 | TRBD1 | CASSRTGGDFHEQFF | TGTGCCAGCAGTAGGACAGGGGGCGATTTCCATGAGCAGTTCTTC
NA | TRBJ2-1 | TRBV4-2 | NA | CASSESRDNEQFF | TGTGCCAGCAGCGAATCGAGGGACAATGAGCAGTTCTTC